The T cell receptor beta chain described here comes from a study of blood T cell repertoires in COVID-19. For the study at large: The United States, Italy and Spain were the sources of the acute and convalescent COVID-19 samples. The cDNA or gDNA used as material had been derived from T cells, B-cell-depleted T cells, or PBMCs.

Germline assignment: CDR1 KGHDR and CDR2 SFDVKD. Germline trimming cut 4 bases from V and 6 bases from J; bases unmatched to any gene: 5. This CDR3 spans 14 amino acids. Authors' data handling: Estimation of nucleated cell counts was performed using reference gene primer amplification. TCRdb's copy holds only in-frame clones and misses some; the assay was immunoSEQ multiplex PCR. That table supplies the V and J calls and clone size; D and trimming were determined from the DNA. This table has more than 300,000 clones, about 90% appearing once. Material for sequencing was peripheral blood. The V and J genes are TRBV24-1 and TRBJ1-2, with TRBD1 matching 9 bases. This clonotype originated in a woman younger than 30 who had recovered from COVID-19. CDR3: CATSETGQGHGYTF. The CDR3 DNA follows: TGTGCCACCAGTGAAACGGGACAGGGTCATGGCTACACCTTC.